A single sample gave rise to the 32 T cell receptor beta chains below, sequenced in a study of a mutant IDH1 vaccine in newly diagnosed glioma. Time point given: week 11, during vaccination. All doses held 300 ug of mutant IDH1 20-mer peptide, with topical imiquimod. Some clones are missing from TCRdb's copy, which holds only in-frame ones; the method was immunoSEQ multiplex PCR. The sample records fewer than 150,000 clones, around 90% being singletons. These receptors have no known antigen. Sequencing used PBMCs, obtained from a glioma patient whose treatment included an IDH1 peptide vaccine. The source is a woman in her fifties or sixties with glioma.

The V and J genes are TRBV5-4 and TRBJ1-1; the D gene is possibly TRBD1 (6 bases). CDR1 is SGHNT, CDR2 YYREEE, per germline (reference sequence). This CDR3 comprises 13 residues. Trimming stripped 2 bases from V and 5 bases from J, with 10 bases between. CDR3 residues: CASSLRGMTEAFF. The CDR3, as DNA: TGTGCCAGCAGCTTAAGGGGGATGACTGAAGCTTTCTTT.

CDR3 nucleotide sequence: TGCGCCAGCGGGATCCTAGCGGAACGCACAGATACGCAGTATTTT. It translates to CASGILAERTDTQYF. The chain employs TRBV5-1 and TRBJ2-3, with 7 bases matching TRBD2. There are 15 residues in the CDR3. Germline CDR1 SGHRS, CDR2 YFSETQ. V shed 7 bases and J 1 base; nucleotides not matched to a gene: 9. The full variable domain, rest sourced from reference TRBV5-1 and TRBJ2-3, is KAGVTQTPRYLIKTRGQQVTLSCSPISGHRSVSWYQQTPGQGLQFLFEYFSETQRNKGNFPGRFSGRQFSNSRSEMNVSTLELGDSALYLCASGILAERTDTQYFGPGTRLTVL.

V and J are TRBV5-8 and TRBJ2-1; the match to TRBD1 covers 9 bases. V shed 4 bases, J shed 4 bases, and the junction held 9 bases outside the gene matches. Germline lookup yields CDR1 SGHTS and CDR2 YDEGEE. The CDR3 totals 16 residues. As DNA, the CDR3 is TGTGCCAGCAGCCCGAACACCGGGACAGGGTACAATGAGCAGTTCTTC. Protein product: CASSPNTGTGYNEQFF. Full variable domain (missing parts from reference TRBV5-8 and TRBJ2-1): EAGVTQSPTHLIKTRGQQATLRCSPISGHTSVYWYQQALGLGLQFLLWYDEGEERNRGNFPPRFSGRQFPNYSSELNVNALELEDSALYLCASSPNTGTGYNEQFFGPGTRLTVL.

V gene TRBV30 combines with J gene TRBJ1-3; D is uncertain. V shed 2 bases and J shed 0 bases, with 11 bases lying between them. The germline V gene has CDR1 GTSNPN and CDR2 SVGIG (reference sequence). CDR3 size: 15 residues. CDR3 nucleotides: TGTGCCTGGAGTTTCGGCACAGTCTCTGGAAACACCATATATTTT. Encoded protein: CAWSFGTVSGNTIYF.

The V and J genes are TRBV5-8 and TRBJ1-1; 7 nucleotides align to TRBD1. V dropped 4 bases and J dropped 6; count of bases not matched to a gene: 6. Per germline, CDR1 SGHTS and CDR2 YDEGEE. The CDR3 loop spans 13 amino acids. The CDR3 nucleotides read TGTGCCAGCAGCCACAACAGGGGCGCTGAAGCTTTCTTT. It specifies CASSHNRGAEAFF.

The chain carries TRBV5-1 and TRBJ2-6, with D unclear. The CDR3 consists of 18 residues. Germline V CDR1 and CDR2: SGHRS, YFSETQ. Trimming pared 0 bases from V and 0 bases from J, leaving 13 bases between. CDR3 loop: CASSLEGWESSGANVLTF. CDR3 in DNA: TGCGCCAGCAGCTTGGAAGGGTGGGAAAGCTCTGGGGCCAACGTCCTGACTTTC.

The CDR3 DNA reads TGCGCCAGCAGCCAGACAAGAATCTTAGATACGCAGTATTTT. It yields the protein CASSQTRILDTQYF. V is TRBV4-1 and J is TRBJ2-3; D call uncertain. Deletions cut 3 bases from V and 5 bases from J, with 12 bases between. The CDR3 extends over 14 amino acids. CDR1 is MGHRA and CDR2 is YSYEKL in the germline V gene.

This clone was counted once. The chain recombines TRBV6-5 with TRBJ1-1, with no clear D. The ends were cut back, 5 bases at V and 8 bases at J, with 0 bases in the middle. This CDR3 comprises 8 residues. Germline-derived CDR1 and CDR2 are MNHEY and SVGAGI. In nucleotides, the CDR3 is TGTGCCAGCAGTGAAGCTTTCTTT. Residues: CASSEAFF.

This chain joins TRBV5-1 and TRBJ2-2; 7 nucleotides align to TRBD2. CDR1 and CDR2 (germline): SGHRS, YFSETQ. CDR3 length: 15 residues. J gave up 5 bases and V 0 bases, and 4 bases lay outside the gene matches. The CDR3 DNA reads as TGCGCCAGCAGCTTGGATACAGCGGGGACCGGGGAGCTGTTTTTT. Its protein product is CASSLDTAGTGELFF. Full variable domain (rest looked up from reference TRBV5-1 and TRBJ2-2): KAGVTQTPRYLIKTRGQQVTLSCSPISGHRSVSWYQQTPGQGLQFLFEYFSETQRNKGNFPGRFSGRQFSNSRSEMNVSTLELGDSALYLCASSLDTAGTGELFFGEGSRLTVL.

The genes are TRBV10-3 and TRBJ1-1; 10 nucleotides agree with TRBD1. Trimming removed 5 bases from V and 4 bases from J; junction bases left unmatched: 10. The CDR3 runs 16 residues. Per the germline V gene, CDR1 is ENHRY and CDR2 is SYGVKD. The CDR3 reads CAISSPPGQGPTEAFF. CDR3 coding DNA: TGTGCCATCAGTTCTCCGCCGGGACAGGGGCCCACTGAAGCTTTCTTT.

The rearrangement links TRBV11-3 to TRBJ1-1; no clear D gene. Trimming took 3 bases from V and 0 from J, leaving 5 bases between them. The CDR3 has 13 amino acids. CDR1 and CDR2 from the germline V gene are SGHNT and YENEEA. The CDR3 nucleotides are TGTGCCAGCAGCTTTCAGATGAACACTGAAGCTTTCTTT. Translated: CASSFQMNTEAFF.

The V and J genes are TRBV12-1 and TRBJ1-4; TRBD1 is taken as the D call from the table, unchecked against the DNA. TRBV12-1 is annotated as a pseudogene. CDR3 length: 14 amino acids. The CDR3 reads CASSLDRVGEKLFF. The CDR3 nucleotides read TGTGCCAGCAGCTTGGACAGGGTCGGTGAAAAACTGTTTTTT.

This chain links TRBV6-1 with TRBJ1-1; no definite D call. With 3 bases removed from V and 1 base from J, the gap between germline ends came to 12 bases. Germline-derived CDR1 and CDR2 are MNHNS and SASEGT. The CDR3 loop spans 15 amino acids. CDR3 loop: CASSEGGIGNTEAFF. The CDR3 region has the DNA TGTGCCAGCAGTGAGGGAGGGATCGGGAACACTGAAGCTTTCTTT.

This chain joins TRBV28 and TRBJ1-2, with 7 bases lining up with TRBD1. This CDR3 has 14 residues. From germline, CDR1 is MDHEN and CDR2 SYDVKM. After removal of 3 bases from V and 5 bases from J, the junction contained 6 bases not matched to a gene. This chain's CDR3 is CASSLKGGGYGYTF. CDR3 nucleotides: TGTGCCAGCAGTTTGAAAGGGGGCGGATATGGCTACACCTTC.

The chain links TRBV5-1 to TRBJ2-7; TRBD1 matches at 7 bases. The ends lost 4 bases at V and 3 bases at J; junction bases unmatched: 13. The CDR3 totals 16 residues. Germline-derived CDR1 and CDR2 are SGHRS and YFSETQ. The chain's CDR3 is CASSPAAPGQNYEQYF. CDR3 sequence (DNA): TGCGCCAGCAGCCCAGCAGCTCCGGGACAGAACTACGAGCAGTACTTC.

This clone has a single count. The gene calls are TRBV4-1 and TRBJ2-7, with TRBD2 as a possible D gene (6 bases). Trimming shortened V by 1 base and J by 0 bases, and 10 bases separated the two germline ends. CDR3 size: 15 residues. The germline V gene has CDR1 MGHRA and CDR2 YSYEKL. CDR3 DNA sequence: TGCGCCAGCAGCCAAGCAGCTAGCGCCTCCTACGAGCAGTACTTC. Translating gives CASSQAASASYEQYF.

The V call is TRBV19, the J call TRBJ1-5; D is undetermined. The CDR3 has 16 amino acids. The germline CDR1 and CDR2 sequences are LNHDA and SQIVND (reference sequence). Between the trimmed V and J ends, which lost 0 bases and 4 bases, there was a span of 13 bases. CDR3 DNA: TGTGCCAGTAGTATAGATTTAACGGGCCGGAATCAGCCCCAGCATTTT. This gives the protein CASSIDLTGRNQPQHF.

The CDR3: CASSGAWVALNEQYF. The CDR3, as DNA: TGTGCCAGCAGTGGGGCCTGGGTAGCCTTAAACGAGCAGTACTTC. This chain links TRBV27 with TRBJ2-7; weak D call: TRBD1 (5 bases). Trimming shortened V by 5 bases and J by 5 bases, and 19 bases separated the two germline ends. CDR3 size: 15 residues. In germline, CDR1 is MNHEY, CDR2 SMNVEV (reference sequence).

The table lists this clone with a few counts. V and J are TRBV5-1 and TRBJ1-1; the D is unclear. The length of the CDR3 is 14 residues. Germline CDR1 is SGHRS and CDR2 is YFSETQ. The V end was cut by 2 bases, the J end by 2 bases, with 10 bases between. As DNA, the CDR3 is TGCGCCAGCAGCTTTAGACGGGGAAACACTGAAGCTTTCTTT. The encoded protein is CASSFRRGNTEAFF.

J is TRBJ2-7 and V is TRBV5-4, with TRBD2 identical over 10 bases. The V gene's germline CDR1 is SGHNT and CDR2 YYREEE (reference sequence). V lost 0 bases and J lost 6; bases outside the gene matches: 12. This CDR3 spans 17 amino acids. DNA for the CDR3: TGTGCCAGCAGCTTGGCCTCTGGTGCTAGCGGGAGTCGCGAGCAGTACTTC. Protein product: CASSLASGASGSREQYF.

The V and J genes are TRBV5-1 and TRBJ1-2, with 9 bases lining up with TRBD1. The CDR3 runs 13 residues. The V gene's germline CDR1 is SGHRS and CDR2 YFSETQ. Germline trimming cut 5 bases from V and 4 bases from J; bases unmatched to any gene: 3. Here the CDR3 DNA reads TGCGCCAGCAGAGTACAGGGGGCCTATGGCTACACCTTC. Protein sequence: CASRVQGAYGYTF. The full variable domain, in which reference TRBV5-1 and TRBJ1-2 provide the parts outside the CDR3, is KAGVTQTPRYLIKTRGQQVTLSCSPISGHRSVSWYQQTPGQGLQFLFEYFSETQRNKGNFPGRFSGRQFSNSRSEMNVSTLELGDSALYLCASRVQGAYGYTFGSGTRLTVV.

The CDR3 region is CSALDYEQYF. The CDR3 region has the DNA TGCAGTGCTCTTGACTACGAGCAGTACTTC. The J gene is TRBJ2-7, the V gene TRBV20-1, with unresolved D. Looked up from germline, CDR1 is DFQATT and CDR2 is SNEGSKA (reference sequence). Trimming stripped 5 bases from V and 3 bases from J, with 5 bases between. This CDR3 is 10 amino acids long.

The CDR3 spells CASSKALSEDTTNEKLFF. The CDR3 DNA sequence: TGTGCCAGCAGCAAAGCGCTTTCGGAGGACACAACTAATGAAAAACTGTTTTTT. The chain links TRBV21-1 to TRBJ1-4. TRBV21-1 is labeled a pseudogene. CDR3 size: 18 residues.

The chain recombines TRBV4-1 with TRBJ2-1; 11 bases match TRBD1. The CDR3 has 16 amino acids. The V gene end was trimmed by 0 bases and the J gene end by 6 bases; junction bases not matched to a gene: 4. Germline V gene data show CDR1 as MGHRA and CDR2 as YSYEKL. CDR3 sequence reads: CASSQDTGTGGNEQFF. The CDR3 DNA reads TGCGCCAGCAGCCAAGATACCGGGACAGGGGGCAATGAGCAGTTCTTC.

There are a few counts of this clone. The rearrangement joins TRBV30 to TRBJ2-5, with 8 positions matching TRBD1. The CDR3 is 14 amino acids. Germline lookup yields CDR1 GTSNPN and CDR2 SVGIG (reference sequence). The trim removed 5 bases at V and 1 base at J, leaving 6 bases unmatched. The CDR3 reads CAWDRQGIQETQYF. The CDR3, as DNA: TGTGCCTGGGACCGACAGGGGATCCAAGAGACCCAGTACTTC.

The sample holds one count of this clone. V and J are TRBV5-1 and TRBJ1-2; possible D gene TRBD1, 6 bases. CDR1 is SGHRS and CDR2 is YFSETQ in the germline V gene. The CDR3 extends over 13 amino acids. V dropped 3 bases and J dropped 5 bases, with 11 bases sitting between them. CDR3 DNA sequence: TGCGCCAGCAGCTGGGACAAAGCATATGGCTACACCTTC. This translates into CASSWDKAYGYTF. Looking up the rest from reference TRBV5-1 and TRBJ1-2 gives the full variable domain: KAGVTQTPRYLIKTRGQQVTLSCSPISGHRSVSWYQQTPGQGLQFLFEYFSETQRNKGNFPGRFSGRQFSNSRSEMNVSTLELGDSALYLCASSWDKAYGYTFGSGTRLTVV.

The V gene is TRBV5-4, the J gene TRBJ1-1; no clear D gene. CDR1 and CDR2 (germline): SGHNT, YYREEE (reference sequence). The CDR3 totals 18 residues. Between the trimmed V and J ends, which lost 3 bases and 1 base, there was a span of 22 bases. CDR3 DNA sequence: TGTGCCAGCAGCTCCCGACTAGGAGGCCAGAGTACGAACACTGAAGCTTTCTTT. It specifies CASSSRLGGQSTNTEAFF.

The V call is TRBV27, the J call TRBJ2-7; possible D gene TRBD1, 5 bases. The V gene's germline CDR1 is MNHEY and CDR2 SMNVEV (reference sequence). The CDR3 is 14 amino acids. Trimming left V 6 bases short and J 2 bases short, with 14 bases between. Here the CDR3 DNA reads TGTGCCAGCAGCTCCGGACACGGCCCCTACGAGCAGTACTTC. Encoded protein: CASSSGHGPYEQYF.

The V and J genes are TRBV11-2 and TRBJ1-2; unclear D gene. V was shortened by 1 base and J by 8 bases, with 14 bases between the two germline ends. The CDR3 is 14 residues long. CDR1 is SGHAT and CDR2 is FQNNGV in the germline V gene. The CDR3 loop is CASSLAYGVHGYTF. The CDR3 nucleotides read TGTGCCAGCAGCTTAGCCTATGGAGTGCACGGCTACACCTTC.

The chain recombines TRBV5-1 with TRBJ1-2; possibly TRBD1 for D (6 bases). This CDR3 is built from 13 residues. The V gene lost 0 bases and the J gene lost 8 bases, with 11 bases spanning the gap. Germline assignment: CDR1 SGHRS and CDR2 YFSETQ. CDR3 DNA sequence: TGCGCCAGCAGCTTGGCAGGGGATCAGGGCTACACCTTC. Translation: CASSLAGDQGYTF. The full variable domain, with the rest looked up from reference TRBV5-1 and TRBJ1-2, is KAGVTQTPRYLIKTRGQQVTLSCSPISGHRSVSWYQQTPGQGLQFLFEYFSETQRNKGNFPGRFSGRQFSNSRSEMNVSTLELGDSALYLCASSLAGDQGYTFGSGTRLTVV.

CDR3 sequence reads: CASSPPRRGAGELFF. In nucleotides, the CDR3 is TGTGCCAGCTCACCACCGCGGAGGGGGGCCGGGGAGCTGTTTTTT. This sequence joins TRBV18 and TRBJ2-2; D may be TRBD1 or TRBD2 (6 bases each). Germline V lookup: CDR1 KGHSH, CDR2 LQKENI. The CDR3 has 15 residues. Trimming shortened V by 0 bases and J by 6 bases, and 11 bases separated the two germline ends.

The V call is TRBV18, the J call TRBJ2-3; tentatively, D is TRBD1 or TRBD2 (5 bases each). From germline, CDR1 is KGHSH and CDR2 LQKENI. V lost 5 bases to trimming and J lost 2 bases, with 11 bases between them. CDR3 length: 14 residues. In DNA, the CDR3 is TGTGCCAGCTCAGTAACCGGGACCACAGATACGCAGTATTTT. It translates to CASSVTGTTDTQYF.